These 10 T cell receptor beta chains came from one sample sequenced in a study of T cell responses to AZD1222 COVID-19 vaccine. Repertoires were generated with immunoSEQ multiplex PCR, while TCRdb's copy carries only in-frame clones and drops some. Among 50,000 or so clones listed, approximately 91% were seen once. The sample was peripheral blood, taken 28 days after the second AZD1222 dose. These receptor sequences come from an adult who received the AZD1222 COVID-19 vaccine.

Here the CDR3 DNA reads TGTGCCAGCAGCCAAGGGAACTATGGCTACACCTTC. This translates into CASSQGNYGYTF. This rearrangement joins TRBV14 to TRBJ1-2; D not certain. CDR1 SGHDN and CDR2 FVKESK come from the germline V gene. Trimming took 1 base from V and 2 from J, leaving 2 bases between them. The CDR3 is made up of 12 amino acids. Full variable domain (missing parts from reference TRBV14 and TRBJ1-2): EAGVTQFPSHSVIEKGQTVTLRCDPISGHDNLYWYRRVMGKEIKFLLHFVKESKQDESGMPNNRFLAERTGGTYSTLKVQPAELEDSGVYFCASSQGNYGYTFGSGTRLTVV.

Here the CDR3 DNA reads TGTGCCAGCAGTTCTCCAACTTCTAACACCGGGGAGCTGTTTTTT. The encoded protein is CASSSPTSNTGELFF. V is TRBV6-5 and J is TRBJ2-2; D gene ambiguous. Trimming took 4 bases from V and 2 from J, leaving 11 bases between them. There are 15 residues in the CDR3. CDR1 is MNHEY and CDR2 is SVGAGI in the germline V gene.

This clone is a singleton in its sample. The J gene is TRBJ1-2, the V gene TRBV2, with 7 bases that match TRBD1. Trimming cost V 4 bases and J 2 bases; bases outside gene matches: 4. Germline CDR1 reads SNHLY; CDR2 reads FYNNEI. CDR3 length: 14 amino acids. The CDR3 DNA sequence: TGTGCCAGCAGTGGGAGGACAGGAAACTATGGCTACACCTTC. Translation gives CASSGRTGNYGYTF. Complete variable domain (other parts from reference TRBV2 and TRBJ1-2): EPEVTQTPSHQVTQMGQEVILRCVPISNHLYFYWYRQILGQKVEFLVSFYNNEISEKSEIFDDQFSVERPDGSNFTLKIRSTKLEDSAMYFCASSGRTGNYGYTFGSGTRLTVV.

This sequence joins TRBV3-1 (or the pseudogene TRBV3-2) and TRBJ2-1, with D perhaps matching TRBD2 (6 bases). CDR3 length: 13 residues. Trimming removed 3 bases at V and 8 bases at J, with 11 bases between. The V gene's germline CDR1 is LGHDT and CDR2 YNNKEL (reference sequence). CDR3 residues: CASSQASAHEQFF. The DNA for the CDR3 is TGTGCCAGCAGCCAGGCTAGCGCCCATGAGCAGTTCTTC.

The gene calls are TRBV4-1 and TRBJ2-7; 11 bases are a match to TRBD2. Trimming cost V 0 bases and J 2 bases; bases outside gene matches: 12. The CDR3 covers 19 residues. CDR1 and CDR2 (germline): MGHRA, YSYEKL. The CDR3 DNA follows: TGCGCCAGCAGCCAAGATTCGCCTGTGAGGACTAGCGGGCCCTACGAGCAGTACTTC. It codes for CASSQDSPVRTSGPYEQYF.

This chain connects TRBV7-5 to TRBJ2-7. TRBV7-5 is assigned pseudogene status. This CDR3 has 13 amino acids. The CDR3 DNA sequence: TGTGCCAGAAGCTTAGCGGACGTGCCCGAGCAGTACTTC. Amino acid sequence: CARSLADVPEQYF.

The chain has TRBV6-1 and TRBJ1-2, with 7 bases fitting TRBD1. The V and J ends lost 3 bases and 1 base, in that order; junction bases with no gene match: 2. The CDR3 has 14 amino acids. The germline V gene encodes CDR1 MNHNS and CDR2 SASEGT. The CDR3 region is CASSETGINYGYTF. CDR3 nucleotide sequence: TGTGCCAGCAGTGAGACAGGGATTAACTATGGCTACACCTTC.

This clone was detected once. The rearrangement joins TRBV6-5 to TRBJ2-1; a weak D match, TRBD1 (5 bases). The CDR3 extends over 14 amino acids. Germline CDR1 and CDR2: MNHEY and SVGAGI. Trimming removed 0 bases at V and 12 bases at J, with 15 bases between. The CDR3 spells CASSYSKDTRVQFF. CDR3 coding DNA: TGTGCCAGCAGTTACTCGAAGGACACCCGAGTGCAGTTCTTC.

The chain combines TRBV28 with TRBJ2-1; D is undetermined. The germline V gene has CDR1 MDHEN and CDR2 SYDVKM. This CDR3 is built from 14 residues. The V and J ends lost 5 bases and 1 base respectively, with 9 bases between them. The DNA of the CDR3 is TGTGCCAGCAGTCAGACATTATCCTACAATGAGCAGTTCTTC. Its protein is CASSQTLSYNEQFF.

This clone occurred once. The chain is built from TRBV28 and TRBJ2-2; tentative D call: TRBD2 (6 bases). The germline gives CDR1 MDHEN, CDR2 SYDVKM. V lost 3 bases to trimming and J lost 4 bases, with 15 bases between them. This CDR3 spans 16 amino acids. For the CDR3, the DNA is TGTGCCAGCAGTTTCCAACCGGGGGACCCCACCGGGGAGCTGTTTTTT. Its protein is CASSFQPGDPTGELFF.